This entry lists 10 T cell receptor beta chains sequenced from one sample in a study of spatial heterogeneity in lung cancer. A single record per CDR3 protein comes from TCRdb applying MiXCR to the 5' RACE reads. Here the sample spans 25,000 or so distinct CDR3 sequences, 7.5% to 9.5% being singletons. Regarding time point: sample taken at primary tumor resection. Whole RNA came from tumor, nontumor lung or frozen PBMC and was sequenced without being sorted. Sequencing used PBMCs, obtained at surgery. These receptors all come from a female donor with early-stage non-small cell lung cancer.

This clonotype was detected a few times. The chain carries TRBV6-1 and TRBJ1-1; D is undetermined. There are 12 residues in the CDR3. CDR1 MNHNS and CDR2 SASEGT come from the germline V gene. Trimming took 6 bases from V and 10 from J, leaving 15 bases between them. CDR3 amino acids: CASRQTQVRAFF. The CDR3 DNA reads TGTGCCAGCAGGCAGACTCAGGTTAGAGCTTTCTTT.

This clonotype has a count of ten or more. The genes are TRBV5-8 and TRBJ2-5, with TRBD1 as a possible D gene (6 bases). Trimming took off 6 bases at V and 0 bases at J, with 15 bases between the two ends. CDR1 is SGHTS and CDR2 is YDEGEE in the germline V gene. The CDR3 runs 15 residues. CDR3 nucleotide sequence: TGTGCCAGCACCCCGCCGGGACACAACCAAGAGACCCAGTACTTC. This encodes CASTPPGHNQETQYF.

This clonotype was counted at least ten times. This chain joins TRBV5-1 and TRBJ2-1; tentative D call: TRBD2 (6 bases). CDR1 and CDR2 from the germline V gene are SGHRS and YFSETQ. There are 14 residues in the CDR3. Trimming took off 5 bases at V and 5 bases at J, with 14 bases between the two ends. The DNA for the CDR3 is TGCGCCAGCAGTCCCCCGGGGGTCGACAATGAGCAGTTCTTC. The encoded protein is CASSPPGVDNEQFF.

This clonotype occurred many times. V and J are TRBV10-3 and TRBJ2-3, with D hard to call. The CDR3 contains 14 residues. Germline CDR1 ENHRY, CDR2 SYGVKD. Trimming removed 7 bases from V and 12 bases from J, with 23 bases in between. The CDR3 region has the DNA TGTGCCATCATCGCGTCGAGCAGTTGGCAGTCCCAGTATTTT. It specifies CAIIASSSWQSQYF.

This clonotype was picked up a small number of times. The gene calls are TRBV7-2 and TRBJ1-4, with D hard to call. CDR3 size: 12 residues. Germline CDR1 reads SGHTA; CDR2 reads FQGNSA. V was shortened by 5 bases and J by 7 bases, with 8 bases between the two germline ends. The CDR3: CASSADSEKLFF. The CDR3 nucleotides are TGTGCCAGCAGCGCAGATAGTGAAAAACTGTTTTTT.

The chain carries TRBV20-1 and TRBJ1-1; 7 positions match TRBD1. This CDR3 has 14 amino acids. In germline, CDR1 is DFQATT, CDR2 SNEGSKA (reference sequence). V lost 0 bases, J lost 5 bases, and 6 bases stayed unmatched. CDR3 loop: CSARDHQGVTEAFF. In DNA, the CDR3 is TGCAGTGCTAGAGATCACCAGGGGGTTACTGAAGCTTTCTTT.

This chain connects TRBV7-2 to TRBJ2-5; D is undetermined. This CDR3 comprises 15 residues. Trimming left V 5 bases short and J 1 base short, with 14 bases between. Germline V lookup: CDR1 SGHTA, CDR2 FQGNSA. CDR3 residues: CASSIYAGSQETQYF. The CDR3 DNA follows: TGTGCCAGCAGCATTTACGCTGGGTCCCAAGAGACCCAGTACTTC.

This clonotype was found many times. This rearrangement joins TRBV5-1 to TRBJ1-6; D ambiguous. The CDR3 extends over 13 amino acids. The V gene's germline CDR1 is SGHRS and CDR2 YFSETQ. V lost 4 bases and J lost 7, with 9 bases in between. The CDR3 bases are TGCGCCAGCAGCAGGACGGGGAATTCACCCCTCCACTTT. Encoded protein: CASSRTGNSPLHF.

V usage is TRBV2 and J usage is TRBJ2-3, with D maybe TRBD2 (6 bases). CDR3 length equals 14 residues. The germline V and J ends were trimmed by 7 bases and 0 bases, with 11 bases remaining between them. Germline V CDR1 and CDR2: SNHLY, FYNNEI. The CDR3 is CASIGGMSTDTQYF. The DNA for the CDR3 is TGTGCCAGCATCGGCGGGATGAGCACAGATACGCAGTATTTT.

This clonotype was counted between two and nine times. This chain connects TRBV3-1 to TRBJ2-2; D remains ambiguous. This CDR3 has 13 residues. CDR1 and CDR2 (germline): LGHDT, YNNKEL (reference sequence). V was clipped by 1 base and J by 5 bases, with 5 bases between them. The CDR3 nucleotides are TGTGCCAGCAGCCAAGCAAAAACCGGGGAGCTGTTTTTT. The encoded protein is CASSQAKTGELFF.